This TCR beta chain derives from a study of blood T cell repertoires in COVID-19. V was shortened by 5 bases and J by 7 bases, with 14 bases between the two germline ends. CDR3 size: 13 residues. Libraries were prepared by immunoSEQ multiplex PCR; TCRdb keeps only in-frame clonotypes and omits some of them. The sample holds over 250,000 clones, approximately 89% seen once. The chain is built from TRBV12-3 or TRBV12-4 and TRBJ1-1; TRBD1 might be the D (5 bases). The receptor was isolated from a woman aged 55-70 years with acute or convalescent COVID-19. The material sequenced was peripheral blood. The CDR3 here is CASSPRGWSEAFF. CDR3 nucleotides: TGTGCCAGCAGTCCCCGGGGGTGGAGTGAAGCTTTCTTT.